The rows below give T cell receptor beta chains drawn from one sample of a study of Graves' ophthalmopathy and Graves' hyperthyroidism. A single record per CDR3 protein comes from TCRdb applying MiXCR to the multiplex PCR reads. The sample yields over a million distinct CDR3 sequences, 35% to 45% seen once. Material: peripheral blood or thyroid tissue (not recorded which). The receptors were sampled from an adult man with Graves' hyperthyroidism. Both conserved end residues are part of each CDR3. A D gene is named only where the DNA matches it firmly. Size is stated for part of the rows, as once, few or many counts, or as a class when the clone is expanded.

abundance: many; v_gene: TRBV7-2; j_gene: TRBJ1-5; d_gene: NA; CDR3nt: TGTGCCAGCAGCTTAGGAGGGAATGTTGCTCAGCCCCAGCATTTT; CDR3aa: CASSLGGNVAQPQHF
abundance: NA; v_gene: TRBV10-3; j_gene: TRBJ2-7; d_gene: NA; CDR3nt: TGTGCCATCAGCCGGGACTCCCTCGGCGAGCAGTACTTC; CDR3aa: CAISRDSLGEQYF
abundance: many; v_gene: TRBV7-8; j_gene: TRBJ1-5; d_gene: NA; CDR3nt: TGTGCCAGCAGCTTAAATCTCATGCAGCCCCAGCATTTT; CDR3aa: CASSLNLMQPQHF
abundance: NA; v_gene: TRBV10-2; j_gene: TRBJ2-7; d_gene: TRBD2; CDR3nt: TGCGCCAGCAGTGCTAGAGGTATCGGCGAGACTAGCGCTTACGAGCAGTACTTC; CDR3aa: CASSARGIGETSAYEQYF
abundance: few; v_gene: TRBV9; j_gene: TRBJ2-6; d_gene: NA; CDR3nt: TGTGCCAGCAGCGTAGTCCTTCGGAGCTCTGGGGCCAACGTCCTGACTTTC; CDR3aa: CASSVVLRSSGANVLTF
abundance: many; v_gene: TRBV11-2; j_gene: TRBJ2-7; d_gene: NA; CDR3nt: TGTGCCAGCAGCTTCGGGGGACTGAACTACGAGCAGTACTTC; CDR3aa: CASSFGGLNYEQYF
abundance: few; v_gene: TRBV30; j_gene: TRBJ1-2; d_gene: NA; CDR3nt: TGTGCCTGGAGTGTCGACGGGGATGGCTACACCTTC; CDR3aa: CAWSVDGDGYTF
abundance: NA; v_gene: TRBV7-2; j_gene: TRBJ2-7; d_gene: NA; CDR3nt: TGTGCCAGCTCACCGCTGGGTCCCGGGAGCCTCGGGTACGAGCAGTACTTC; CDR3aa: CASSPLGPGSLGYEQYF
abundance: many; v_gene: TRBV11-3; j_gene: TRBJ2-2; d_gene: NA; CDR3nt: TGTGCCAGCAGCTATGCCGGAGCTACCGGGGAGCTGTTTTTT; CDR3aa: CASSYAGATGELFF
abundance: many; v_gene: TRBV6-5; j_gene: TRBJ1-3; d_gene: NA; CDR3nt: TGTACGTCTTCCAGCTCTGGAAACACCATATATTTT; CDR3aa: CTSSSSGNTIYF
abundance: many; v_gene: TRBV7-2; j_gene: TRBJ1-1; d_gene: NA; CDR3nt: TGTGCCAGCAGCTTAGCATCCCTGAACACTGAAGCTTTCTTT; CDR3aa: CASSLASLNTEAFF